A single sample is the source of the 27 T cell receptor beta chains below, sequenced in a study of CD8+ T cells in alopecia areata. The sample's treatment: oral pan-JAK inhibitor, 5-10 mg twice daily. As the sequencing template, cDNA was produced by extracting RNA and reverse transcribing it. The data were produced by immunoSEQ multiplex PCR, yet TCRdb's version contains in-frame clones alone and is incomplete. The sample records tens of thousands of clones, approximately 28% being singletons. This material consisted of CD8+ T cells sorted from blood, taken at week 4, from a patient treated with tofacitinib. The receptor set was obtained from a human donor with alopecia areata.

This sequence joins TRBV4-1 and TRBJ2-7, with 13 bases matching TRBD2. After removal of 3 bases from V and 2 bases from J, the junction contained 4 bases not matched to a gene. The CDR3 runs 16 residues. Germline V lookup: CDR1 MGHRA, CDR2 YSYEKL. CDR3 region: CASSHRTSGSPYEQYF. The CDR3 DNA reads as TGCGCCAGCAGCCATCGGACTAGCGGGAGCCCCTACGAGCAGTACTTC.

The chain employs TRBV29-1 and TRBJ2-7; tentative D call: TRBD1 (5 bases). The V and J ends lost 4 bases and 7 bases respectively, with 14 bases between them. CDR3 length: 12 amino acids. Germline values: CDR1 SQVTM, CDR2 ANQGSEA. DNA of the CDR3: TGCAGCGTTGGACGACAGTTTGGTGAGCAGTACTTC. It is translated as CSVGRQFGEQYF.

This chain connects TRBV2 to TRBJ1-2; D gene unclear. This CDR3 is built from 14 residues. Trimming shortened V by 11 bases and J by 3 bases, and 19 bases separated the two germline ends. The germline V gene has CDR1 SNHLY and CDR2 FYNNEI. CDR3 in amino acids: CADPSGQNDYGYTF. The CDR3 coding sequence is TGTGCCGACCCGTCGGGCCAGAACGACTATGGCTACACCTTC.

This chain joins TRBV9 and TRBJ1-2; D is uncertain. Germline CDR1 SGDLS, CDR2 YYNGEE. The CDR3 covers 13 residues. V dropped 0 bases and J dropped 8 bases, with 11 bases sitting between them. The CDR3 sequence: CASSVGKRGGYTF. For the CDR3, the DNA is TGTGCCAGCAGCGTAGGCAAGCGTGGCGGCTACACCTTC.

V and J are TRBV27 and TRBJ1-5; D might be TRBD1 (6 bases). Trimming shortened V by 6 bases and J by 2 bases, and 11 bases separated the two germline ends. CDR1 is MNHEY, CDR2 SMNVEV, per germline (reference sequence). CDR3 size: 14 residues. In DNA form, the CDR3 reads TGTGCCAGCAGCGCCAGGGGTGGCAATCAGCCCCAGCATTTT. Translating it yields CASSARGGNQPQHF.

The gene calls are TRBV28 and TRBJ2-5, with D unclear. V was trimmed by 1 base and J by 3 bases, leaving 6 bases between them. CDR3 length: 13 amino acids. Germline CDR1 reads MDHEN; CDR2 reads SYDVKM. As DNA, the CDR3 is TGTGCCAGCAGTTTATCAGCAGAAGAGACCCAGTACTTC. Translated, it gives CASSLSAEETQYF.

On this clone: This likely stems from a read error, as it lies one base from a far larger clone. The J gene is TRBJ2-5, the V gene TRBV14; a possible D gene is TRBD2 (7 bases). Per the germline V gene, CDR1 is SGHDN and CDR2 is FVKESK. The V gene lost 0 bases and the J gene lost 4 bases, with 12 bases spanning the gap. The CDR3 contains 15 residues. CDR3 loop: CASSQDGGGGETQYF. CDR3 DNA: TGTGCCAGCAGCCAAGATGGCGGGGGCGGAGAGACCCAGTACTTC.

The chain is built from TRBV7-2 and TRBJ2-7, with 8 bases aligning to TRBD2. The germline V gene encodes CDR1 SGHTA and CDR2 FQGNSA. The CDR3 runs to 15 residues. V lost 2 bases, J lost 2 bases, and 5 bases stayed unmatched. This CDR3 reads CASSLPELAAYEQYF. The CDR3 DNA reads TGTGCCAGCAGCTTACCTGAACTAGCGGCCTACGAGCAGTACTTC.

This clone appeared a single time. CDR3: CASSLLPGETQYF. The CDR3 DNA is TGTGCCAGCAGCTTATTACCGGGAGAGACCCAGTACTTC. The rearrangement uses TRBV7-9 and TRBJ2-5, with D unclear. The length of the CDR3 is 13 residues. Trimming took 2 bases from V and 4 from J, leaving 8 bases between them. Germline V gene data show CDR1 as SEHNR and CDR2 as FQNEAQ (reference sequence).

This clone has just a few counts. The chain is built from TRBV29-1 and TRBJ1-2, with a possible D match to TRBD1 (5 bases). Germline V CDR1 and CDR2: SQVTM, ANQGSEA. CDR3 length equals 12 residues. The ends were cut back, 1 base at V and 8 bases at J, with 11 bases in the middle. The CDR3 region is CSVEVRERGYTF. Written as DNA, the CDR3 is TGCAGCGTTGAAGTCAGGGAGAGAGGCTACACCTTC. Filled out from reference TRBV29-1 and TRBJ1-2, the complete variable domain reads SAVISQKPSRDICQRGTSLTIQCQVDSQVTMMFWYRQQPGQSLTLIATANQGSEATYESGFVIDKFPISRPNLTFSTLTVSNMSPEDSSIYLCSVEVRERGYTFGSGTRLTVV.

The chain employs TRBV4-1 and TRBJ2-7; D possibly matches TRBD1 or TRBD2 (5 bases each). Per the germline V gene, CDR1 is MGHRA and CDR2 is YSYEKL. The V end was cut by 5 bases, the J end by 6 bases, with 11 bases between. This CDR3 contains 12 residues. The CDR3 protein is CASSGDLGEQYF. Written as DNA, the CDR3 is TGCGCCAGCAGCGGGGACCTTGGCGAGCAGTACTTC.

This clone showed up just a few times. This chain links TRBV29-1 with TRBJ2-1; no firm D call. Germline V gene sequence: CDR1 SQVTM, CDR2 ANQGSEA. CDR3 length: 13 amino acids. Trimming took 7 bases from V and 1 from J, leaving 11 bases between them. CDR3 sequence (DNA): TGCAGCGCTAAGCCATATTCCTACAATGAGCAGTTCTTC. It is translated as CSAKPYSYNEQFF.

This clone was seen more than once but under ten times. This chain uses TRBV9 with TRBJ2-1, with 10 bases aligning to TRBD1. Germline V lookup: CDR1 SGDLS, CDR2 YYNGEE. This CDR3 contains 14 residues. V dropped 2 bases and J dropped 7; count of bases not matched to a gene: 3. CDR3 sequence (DNA): TGTGCCAGCAGCGTCCCGGGACAGGGGAATGAGCAGTTCTTC. Translated, it gives CASSVPGQGNEQFF.

This clone was counted between two and nine times. Here the CDR3 DNA reads TGTGCCAGCAGCTTAGACTCTGGGGCCAACGTCCTGACTTTC. Amino acid sequence: CASSLDSGANVLTF. The rearrangement joins TRBV9 to TRBJ2-6; D is unclear. V was clipped by 4 bases and J by 0 bases, with 5 bases between them. The CDR3 has 14 amino acids. The germline V gene encodes CDR1 SGDLS and CDR2 YYNGEE.

This clone was found a few times. V gene TRBV29-1 combines with J gene TRBJ2-3, with 8 bases matching TRBD2. The CDR3 runs to 15 residues. In germline, CDR1 is SQVTM, CDR2 ANQGSEA. V dropped 8 bases and J dropped 6; count of bases not matched to a gene: 16. The chain's CDR3 is CSSHIAGGLRDTQYF. For the CDR3, the DNA is TGCAGCTCCCATATCGCGGGAGGTCTTCGGGATACGCAGTATTTT.

This clone showed up just a few times. This chain's CDR3 is CSVVGLAGYNEQFF. The CDR3 DNA reads TGCAGCGTTGTAGGCCTAGCGGGATACAATGAGCAGTTCTTC. This sequence joins TRBV29-1 and TRBJ2-1; 9 bases fit TRBD2. The V segment lost 4 bases and the J segment 4 bases; nucleotides outside the gene matches: 5. The CDR3 spans 14 residues. The germline V gene has CDR1 SQVTM and CDR2 ANQGSEA.

The V call is TRBV30, the J call TRBJ1-5, with D unclear. Trimming cost V 2 bases and J 2 bases, with 10 bases left between them. CDR3 size: 14 residues. CDR1 is GTSNPN and CDR2 is SVGIG in the germline V gene (reference sequence). CDR3 sequence (DNA): TGTGCCTGGAGTAGTGGGTTGGGCAATCAGCCCCAGCATTTT. Its translation: CAWSSGLGNQPQHF.

This clone has more than one count but fewer than ten. The chain uses TRBV6-1 and TRBJ2-1, with D possibly TRBD2 on 5 matching bases. The length of the CDR3 is 12 residues. V was cut by 5 bases and J by 6 bases, with 8 bases left in between. CDR1 MNHNS and CDR2 SASEGT come from the germline V gene. The CDR3 DNA reads as TGTGCCAGCAGTACACTAGGCAATGAGCAGTTCTTC. Translated: CASSTLGNEQFF.

This sequence joins TRBV25-1 and TRBJ2-1; TRBD2 matches at 7 bases. This CDR3 contains 12 residues. Trimming removed 3 bases from V and 10 bases from J; junction bases left unmatched: 3. The germline CDR1 and CDR2 sequences are MGHDK and SYGVNS. The CDR3 DNA follows: TGTGCCAGCAGTGAGGCTAGCGGCGAGCAGTTCTTC. Its protein product is CASSEASGEQFF.

This clone has only a few counts. The chain carries TRBV6-6 and TRBJ2-1, with D unresolved. Trimming removed 4 bases at V and 13 bases at J, with 5 bases between. Germline loops: CDR1 MNHNY, CDR2 SVGAGI (reference sequence). The CDR3 is 9 amino acids. The CDR3 DNA follows: TGTGCCAGCAGTTCCCCACAGTTCTTC. Protein sequence: CASSSPQFF.

This rearrangement joins TRBV27 to TRBJ1-1; D not resolved. V was shortened by 5 bases and J by 1 base, with 11 bases between the two germline ends. This CDR3 has 14 residues. Looked up from germline, CDR1 is MNHEY and CDR2 is SMNVEV (reference sequence). The CDR3 loop reads CASSHLGKNTEAFF. In DNA form, the CDR3 reads TGTGCCAGCAGTCACTTGGGAAAGAACACTGAAGCTTTCTTT.

The chain is built from TRBV7-9 and TRBJ1-2, with no clear D. Germline lookup yields CDR1 SEHNR and CDR2 FQNEAQ (reference sequence). CDR3 length equals 13 residues. Trimming shortened V by 8 bases and J by 0 bases, and 10 bases separated the two germline ends. CDR3 nucleotides: TGTGCCAGCGGGGAGGAAGCTAACTATGGCTACACCTTC. Residues: CASGEEANYGYTF.

The sample holds a few counts of this clone. The rearrangement links TRBV6-1 to TRBJ2-5; D is ambiguous. The CDR3 runs 13 residues. Looked up from germline, CDR1 is MNHNS and CDR2 is SASEGT. Trimming took 5 bases from V and 5 from J, leaving 12 bases between them. DNA of the CDR3: TGTGCCAGCAGTTTAAGCCAGAGGGAGACCCAGTACTTC. Protein: CASSLSQRETQYF.

The genes are TRBV30 and TRBJ2-3; perhaps D is TRBD1 or TRBD2 (5 bases each). The length of the CDR3 is 11 residues. Per the germline V gene, CDR1 is GTSNPN and CDR2 is SVGIG (reference sequence). The V end was cut by 8 bases, the J end by 14 bases, with 20 bases between. CDR3: CAALAPPGTYF. CDR3 nucleotides: TGTGCCGCTTTAGCCCCCCCGGGGACGTATTTT.

This clone appeared a single time. The chain recombines TRBV2 with TRBJ2-5; D assignment may be TRBD1 or TRBD2 (5 bases each). Germline V CDR1 and CDR2: SNHLY, FYNNEI. The length of the CDR3 is 14 residues. Trimming pared 7 bases from V and 1 base from J, leaving 13 bases between. DNA of the CDR3: TGTGCCAGCATTGCACTTGGGGGCCAAGAGACCCAGTACTTC. Protein product: CASIALGGQETQYF. Looking up the rest from reference TRBV2 and TRBJ2-5 gives the full variable domain: EPEVTQTPSHQVTQMGQEVILRCVPISNHLYFYWYRQILGQKVEFLVSFYNNEISEKSEIFDDQFSVERPDGSNFTLKIRSTKLEDSAMYFCASIALGGQETQYFGPGTRLLVL.

There are a few counts of this clone. This chain uses TRBV29-1 with TRBJ2-7, with 8 positions matching TRBD2. From germline, CDR1 is SQVTM and CDR2 ANQGSEA. The CDR3 is 13 amino acids. The V gene end was trimmed by 1 base and the J gene end by 4 bases; junction bases not matched to a gene: 3. Written as DNA, the CDR3 is TGCAGCGTTGAAGGCGGGAGGACGTACGAGCAGTACTTC. Protein sequence: CSVEGGRTYEQYF.

This clone was counted a few times. The J gene is TRBJ1-2, the V gene TRBV29-1; perhaps TRBD1 as D (5 bases). The CDR3 length is 11 residues. Germline V gene data show CDR1 as SQVTM and CDR2 as ANQGSEA. V was shortened by 4 bases and J by 8 bases, with 11 bases between the two germline ends. CDR3 in DNA: TGCAGCGTTGTAGACAGTTCCGGCTACACCTTC. Translated, it gives CSVVDSSGYTF.